This T cell receptor (beta chain) was sequenced in a study of beta chain features in type 1 diabetes. General study results and limits: TCRB CDR3 length was moderately but significantly reduced in all four CD4+ subsets of Type 1 diabetes patients.

CD45RO/CCR7/CD25/CD127/CD95/CD27 staining was used to isolate CD4+ naive, central memory, regulatory and stem cell-like memory cells by sorting. Of note for this clone: Its specificity is not known.

This CDR3 region has 16 residues. Germline V CDR1 and CDR2: LGHNA, YNFKEQ. V was clipped by 0 bases and J by 2 bases, with 12 bases between them. The sequenced template was cDNA made from the entire isolated RNA. Sequencing used immunoSEQ multiplex PCR; TCRdb keeps in-frame clones, though not all of them. The profile shows approximately 250,000 clones, roughly a tenth of them singletons. The receptor's source is a young man with type 1 diabetes. The V and J genes are TRBV4-2 and TRBJ2-3, with D possibly matching TRBD2 (5 bases). The sample was naive CD4+ T cells from blood. The CDR3 nucleotides are TGTGCCAGCAGCCAAGATCCGGGGTTGGCCACAGATACGCAGTATTTT. Translation: CASSQDPGLATDTQYF.